Listed here are 4 T cell receptor beta chains from one sample, sequenced in a study of glioma-infiltrating T cells. Amplification of TCR alpha and beta CDR3 regions from RNA used iRepertoire nested multiplex PCR. From the multiplex PCR reads, TCRdb called clonotypes with MiXCR, one entry per CDR3 protein. The sample records more than 300,000 distinct CDR3 sequences, approximately 42% being singletons. The material sequenced was glioma tissue, nonneoplastic brain tissue, or PBMCs (not recorded which). The origin of the receptors is a human donor with low-grade glioma or glioblastoma, undergoing nonglioma brain surgery, or in good health (not recorded which).

J is TRBJ2-5 and V is TRBV12-3 or TRBV12-4; D gene ambiguous. V lost 6 bases and J lost 1, with 9 bases in between. There are 13 residues in the CDR3. The CDR3 region has the DNA TGTGCCAGCAGCTGGACGGCCCAAGAGACCCAGTACTTC. It yields the protein CASSWTAQETQYF.

In this sample, this clonotype turned up many times. The chain carries TRBV15 and TRBJ2-5; 11 nucleotides line up with TRBD2. The V and J ends lost 3 bases and 2 bases, in that order; junction bases with no gene match: 11. Germline CDR1 is LNHNV and CDR2 is YYDKDF (reference sequence). The CDR3 has 18 residues. DNA for the CDR3: TGTGCCACCAGCAGGGATCCCCCGGGACTAGCGGTACAAGAGACCCAGTACTTC. Translated, it gives CATSRDPPGLAVQETQYF.

The rearrangement joins TRBV7-4 to TRBJ2-7, with a weak D call TRBD1 (5 bases). The V gene's germline CDR1 is SGHVT and CDR2 SQSDAQ. This CDR3 has 14 amino acids. V was cut by 1 base and J by 4 bases, with 11 bases left in between. CDR3 bases: TGTGCCAGCAGCTTAGTAATAGGGGTGTACGAGCAGTACTTC. Protein: CASSLVIGVYEQYF.

The J gene is TRBJ2-1, the V gene TRBV2; D may be TRBD2 (6 bases). The V gene lost 6 bases and the J gene lost 4 bases, with 16 bases spanning the gap. Germline V gene data show CDR1 as SNHLY and CDR2 as FYNNEI. This CDR3 region has 15 residues. DNA for the CDR3: TGTGCCAGCAGCCCCCGGAGGGCGGGTTACAATGAGCAGTTCTTC. Translating it yields CASSPRRAGYNEQFF.